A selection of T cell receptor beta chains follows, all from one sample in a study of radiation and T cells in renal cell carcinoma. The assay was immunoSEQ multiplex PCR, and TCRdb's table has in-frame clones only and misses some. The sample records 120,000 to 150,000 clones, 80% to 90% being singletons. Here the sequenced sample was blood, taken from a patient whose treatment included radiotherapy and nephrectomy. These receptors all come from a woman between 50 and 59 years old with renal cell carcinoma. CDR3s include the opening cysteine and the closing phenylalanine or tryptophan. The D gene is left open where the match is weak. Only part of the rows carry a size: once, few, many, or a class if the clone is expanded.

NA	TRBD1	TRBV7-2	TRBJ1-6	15	CASSSGGQATQALHF	TGTGCCAGCAGCTCCGGGGGACAGGCGACCCAGGCCCTCCACTTT
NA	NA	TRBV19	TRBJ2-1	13	CASSIGYAGEQFF	TGTGCCAGTAGTATAGGTTATGCGGGCGAGCAGTTCTTC
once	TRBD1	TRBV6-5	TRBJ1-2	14	CASSYLEGADGYTF	TGTGCCAGCAGTTACCTCGAGGGGGCTGATGGCTACACCTTC
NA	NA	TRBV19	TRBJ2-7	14	CASSMRHRGYEQYF	TGTGCCAGTAGTATGCGGCACCGAGGCTACGAGCAGTACTTC
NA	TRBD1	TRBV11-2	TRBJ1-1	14	CASSAHLTGDGAFF	TGTGCCAGCAGCGCTCATTTAACAGGGGATGGAGCTTTCTTT
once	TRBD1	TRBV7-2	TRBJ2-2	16	CASSLKTGSRTGELFF	TGTGCCAGCAGCTTAAAGACAGGGTCGCGCACCGGGGAGCTGTTTTTT
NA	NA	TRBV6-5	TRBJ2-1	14	CASSYLSGYNEQFF	TGTGCCAGCAGTTACTTGAGCGGATACAATGAGCAGTTCTTC
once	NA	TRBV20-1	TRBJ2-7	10	CSVVAEEQYF	TGCAGTGTGGTAGCAGAAGAGCAGTACTTC
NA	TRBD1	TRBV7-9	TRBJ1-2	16	CASSLGTGGFNYGYTF	TGTGCCAGCAGCTTAGGGACAGGCGGATTTAACTATGGCTACACCTTC
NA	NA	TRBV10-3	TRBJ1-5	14	CATSESRGNQPQHF	TGTGCCACCAGTGAAAGTAGGGGCAATCAGCCCCAGCATTTT
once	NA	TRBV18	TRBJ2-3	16	CASSPSSEDFTDTQYF	TGTGCCAGCTCACCATCGTCGGAGGACTTCACAGATACGCAGTATTTT
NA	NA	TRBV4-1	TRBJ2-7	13	CASSQDSWEEQYF	TGCGCCAGCAGCCAAGATAGTTGGGAGGAGCAGTACTTC
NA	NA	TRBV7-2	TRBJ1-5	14	CASSWDGSNQPQHF	TGTGCCAGCAGCTGGGACGGGAGCAATCAGCCCCAGCATTTT
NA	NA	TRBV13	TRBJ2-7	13	CASSPGGSYEQYF	TGTGCCAGCAGCCCCGGGGGCTCCTACGAGCAGTACTTC
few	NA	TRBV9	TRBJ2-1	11	CASSARGEQFF	TGTGCCAGCAGCGCCCGGGGTGAGCAGTTCTTC
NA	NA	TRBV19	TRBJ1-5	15	CASSMGGGSNQPQHF	TGTGCCAGTAGTATGGGAGGGGGTAGCAATCAGCCCCAGCATTTT
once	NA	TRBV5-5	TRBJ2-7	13	CASSLQGPYEQYF	TGTGCCAGCAGCTTGCAGGGCCCCTACGAGCAGTACTTC
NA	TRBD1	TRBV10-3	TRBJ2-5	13	CAISGDSLMLQYF	TGTGCCATCAGTGGGGACAGCCTAATGCTGCAGTACTTC
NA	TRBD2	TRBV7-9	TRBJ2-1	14	CASSFFAGGHEQFF	TGTGCCAGCAGCTTTTTTGCGGGAGGGCATGAGCAGTTCTTC
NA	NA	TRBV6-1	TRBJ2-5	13	CASSVVARETQYF	TGTGCCAGCAGTGTTGTGGCGCGGGAGACCCAGTACTTC
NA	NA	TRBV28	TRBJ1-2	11	CASSLGGGYTF	TGTGCCAGCAGTTTAGGCGGTGGCTACACCTTC
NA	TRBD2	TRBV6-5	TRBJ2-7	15	CASSYDSGRTYEQYF	TGTGCCAGCAGTTACGATAGCGGGAGGACCTACGAGCAGTACTTC
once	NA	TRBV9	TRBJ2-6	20	CASSVMGKHGRTSGANVLTF	TGTGCCAGCAGCGTAATGGGCAAACATGGACGGACCTCTGGGGCCAACGTCCTGACTTTC
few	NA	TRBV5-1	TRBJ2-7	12	CASSLERYEQYF	TGCGCCAGCAGCTTGGAGCGCTACGAGCAGTACTTC
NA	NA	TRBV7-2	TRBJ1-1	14	CASSPRRMNTEAFF	TGTGCCAGCAGCCCCCGACGTATGAACACTGAAGCTTTCTTT
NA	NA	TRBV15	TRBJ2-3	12	CATSRDGYTQYF	TGTGCCACCAGCAGAGATGGGTATACGCAGTATTTT
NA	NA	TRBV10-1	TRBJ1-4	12	CASGTSSEKLFF	TGCGCCAGCGGGACCAGCAGTGAAAAACTGTTTTTT
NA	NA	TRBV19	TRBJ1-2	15	CASSLRGEANYGYTF	TGTGCCAGTAGTCTCCGGGGTGAGGCTAACTATGGCTACACCTTC
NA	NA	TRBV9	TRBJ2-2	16	CASSNGLHQRTGELFF	TGTGCCAGCAGCAACGGACTCCACCAAAGGACCGGGGAGCTGTTTTTT